Below, 14 T cell receptor beta chains from the same sample are listed, as sequenced in a study of OX40 agonist ivuxolimab in advanced cancers. The protocol was immunoSEQ multiplex PCR, while the TCRdb copy is restricted to in-frame clones and leaves out a portion. The sample holds about 68,000 clones, 65% to 90% seen once. The input for sequencing was CD4+ or CD8+ T cells sorted from blood, taken in a trial of the OX40 agonist ivuxolimab. These receptors were taken from an adult with an advanced solid tumor such as melanoma, head and neck, liver or kidney cancer.

This chain connects TRBV28 to TRBJ1-3; maybe TRBD1 (5 bases). V dropped 5 bases and J dropped 0 bases, with 11 bases sitting between them. Germline loops: CDR1 MDHEN, CDR2 SYDVKM. The CDR3 covers 15 residues. CDR3 residues: CASSPYGGSGNTIYF. DNA for the CDR3: TGTGCCAGCAGTCCCTACGGGGGCTCTGGAAACACCATATATTTT.

The chain combines TRBV19 with TRBJ1-2; the D is unclear. Trimming shortened V by 4 bases and J by 8 bases, and 23 bases separated the two germline ends. CDR3 length equals 16 residues. CDR1 is LNHDA, CDR2 SQIVND, per germline (reference sequence). The chain's CDR3 is CASSNQPGRSTRGYTF. Here the CDR3 DNA reads TGTGCCAGTAGTAATCAACCGGGCCGATCCACCCGGGGCTACACCTTC.

The CDR3 is CAWSVTSTNEKLFF. CDR3 sequence (DNA): TGTGCCTGGAGTGTCACATCAACTAATGAAAAACTGTTTTTT. The chain joins TRBV30 to TRBJ1-4; D is ambiguous. There are 14 residues in the CDR3. The germline V gene encodes CDR1 GTSNPN and CDR2 SVGIG (reference sequence). V was clipped by 0 bases and J by 0 bases, with 5 bases between them.

The chain has TRBV4-1 and TRBJ2-7, with 7 bases lining up with TRBD1. The CDR3 is made up of 15 amino acids. Germline-derived CDR1 and CDR2 are MGHRA and YSYEKL. With V trimmed by 1 base and J by 2 bases, 5 bases remained unmatched. The CDR3 spells CASSQVGTAAYEQYF. The CDR3 DNA sequence: TGCGCCAGCAGCCAAGTGGGGACAGCGGCCTACGAGCAGTACTTC.

The V and J genes are TRBV19 and TRBJ2-7; 8 bases align to TRBD2. V shed 5 bases, J shed 2 bases, and the junction held 14 bases outside the gene matches. The CDR3 totals 17 residues. Germline V gene lookup returns CDR1 LNHDA and CDR2 SQIVND (reference sequence). CDR3 coding DNA: TGTGCCAGTAGTTTTTTGCGGGGGGCCGAATCAACCTACGAGCAGTACTTC. This translates into CASSFLRGAESTYEQYF.

The chain is built from TRBV18 and TRBJ1-2, with D perhaps TRBD1 (6 bases). Germline V gene lookup returns CDR1 KGHSH and CDR2 LQKENI. This CDR3 has 15 amino acids. Trimming removed 5 bases at V and 4 bases at J, with 17 bases between. The CDR3 DNA is TGTGCCAGCTCATTACGGACAGAACGGCTCTATGGCTACACCTTC. Translated, it gives CASSLRTERLYGYTF.

This sequence joins TRBV5-5 and TRBJ2-5; unclear D gene. CDR1 and CDR2 (germline): SGHKS, YYEKEE (reference sequence). The CDR3 contains 15 residues. Trimming took 4 bases from V and 0 from J, leaving 13 bases between them. CDR3 sequence: CASSALTRNQETQYF. CDR3 nucleotides: TGTGCCAGCAGCGCCCTGACACGGAACCAAGAGACCCAGTACTTC.

The chain couples TRBV15 to TRBJ2-2; D remains ambiguous. V was cut by 9 bases and J by 7 bases, with 9 bases left in between. The CDR3 spans 11 residues. Germline V gives CDR1 LNHNV, CDR2 YYDKDF (reference sequence). CDR3 sequence (DNA): TGTGCCACTGAAGATTTCGGGGAGCTGTTTTTT. Translated, it gives CATEDFGELFF. The variable domain in full, with the rest retrieved from reference TRBV15 and TRBJ2-2, is DAMVIQNPRYQVTQFGKPVTLSCSQTLNHNVMYWYQQKSSQAPKLLFHYYDKDFNNEADTPDNFQSRRPNTSFCFLDIRSPGLGDTAMYLCATEDFGELFFGEGSRLTVL.

V usage is TRBV18 and J usage is TRBJ2-7; D uncertain. V gave up 6 bases and J gave up 2 bases, with 17 bases separating them. The length of the CDR3 is 15 residues. CDR1 KGHSH and CDR2 LQKENI come from the germline V gene. CDR3 in amino acids: CASSPLALSTYEQYF. CDR3 bases: TGTGCCAGCTCTCCCTTGGCGCTATCAACCTACGAGCAGTACTTC.

The chain employs TRBV5-6 and TRBJ1-2; no clear D. CDR3 length: 15 amino acids. Germline V gene sequence: CDR1 SGHDT, CDR2 YYEEEE. V gave up 0 bases and J gave up 8 bases, with 17 bases separating them. The CDR3 coding sequence is TGTGCCAGCAGCTTGGGTTTCTTGGAGAGAGCGGGCTACACCTTC. Its translation: CASSLGFLERAGYTF.

The genes are TRBV29-1 and TRBJ1-1; 8 bases align to TRBD1. Per germline, CDR1 SQVTM and CDR2 ANQGSEA. The junction had 4 bases not matched to a gene; V was cut back by 1 base and J by 0 bases. The CDR3 contains 15 residues. CDR3 amino acids: CSVEGWTGMNTEAFF. In DNA form, the CDR3 reads TGCAGCGTTGAAGGATGGACAGGGATGAACACTGAAGCTTTCTTT. Based on the CDR3 plus reference TRBV29-1 and TRBJ1-1, the full variable domain is SAVISQKPSRDICQRGTSLTIQCQVDSQVTMMFWYRQQPGQSLTLIATANQGSEATYESGFVIDKFPISRPNLTFSTLTVSNMSPEDSSIYLCSVEGWTGMNTEAFFGQGTRLTVV.

The rearrangement uses TRBV12-5 and TRBJ1-4, with 7 bases matching TRBD1. With V trimmed by 6 bases and J by 7 bases, 5 bases remained unmatched. Germline V lookup: CDR1 LGHNT, CDR2 FRNRAP. CDR3 length: 13 amino acids. In DNA, the CDR3 is TGTGCTAGTGGCCTAAACAGGGGTGAAAAACTGTTTTTT. Amino acid sequence: CASGLNRGEKLFF.

The V and J genes are TRBV6-5 and TRBJ2-5; D not certain. Trimming removed 4 bases from V and 3 bases from J, with 18 bases in between. The length of the CDR3 is 16 residues. Germline V gene sequence: CDR1 MNHEY, CDR2 SVGAGI. DNA for the CDR3: TGTGCCAGCAGTTCCGCACTACGGTTTAAAGAAGAGACCCAGTACTTC. It codes for CASSSALRFKEETQYF.

V is TRBV28 and J is TRBJ2-1; TRBD2 agrees at 8 bases. CDR1 is MDHEN, CDR2 SYDVKM, per germline. The CDR3 spans 14 residues. V shed 10 bases and J 0 bases; nucleotides not matched to a gene: 5. This chain's CDR3 is CAIGTSGSYNEQFF. The CDR3, as DNA: TGTGCCATCGGAACTAGCGGCTCCTACAATGAGCAGTTCTTC.